These 22 T cell receptor beta chains were sequenced from one sample in a study of T-cell reconstitution after alpha-beta-depleted transplantation in children. Unique molecular identifiers featured in how the TCRbeta library was prepared. TCRdb ran MiXCR on the PCR reads and lists one entry per CDR3 protein. The table has almost 400,000 distinct CDR3 sequences, roughly 20% seen once. Sequenced here: PBMCs from the stem cell graft donor, sampled from the stem cell graft. These receptors were taken from a human donor who donated a stem cell graft to a child with acute myeloid leukemia.

There are many counts of this clonotype. The V call is TRBV7-3, the J call TRBJ2-1, with D perhaps TRBD1 or TRBD2 (5 bases each). CDR3 length: 17 residues. V was cut by 4 bases and J by 0 bases, with 16 bases left in between. Germline V gene data show CDR1 as SGHTA and CDR2 as FQGTGA. The CDR3 bases are TGTGCCAGCAGCTCGGGACCCAGAACTAGCTCCTACAATGAGCAGTTCTTC. Amino acid sequence: CASSSGPRTSSYNEQFF.

The CDR3 bases are TGTGCCAGCCAAAAAGCGGGACCCACAGATACGCAGTATTTT. Translated: CASQKAGPTDTQYF. V is TRBV28 and J is TRBJ2-3; 7 positions match TRBD2. The CDR3 consists of 14 residues. CDR1 MDHEN and CDR2 SYDVKM come from the germline V gene. Germline trimming cut 8 bases from V and 2 bases from J; bases unmatched to any gene: 7.

The chain recombines TRBV7-6 with TRBJ2-5; TRBD2 matches 12 bases. The CDR3 runs 16 residues. CDR1 is SGHVS, CDR2 FNYEAQ, per germline. J gave up 2 bases and V 5 bases, and 6 bases lay outside the gene matches. As DNA, the CDR3 is TGTGCCAGCAGCACTCGGACTAGCGGGGATCAAGAGACCCAGTACTTC. It specifies CASSTRTSGDQETQYF. The whole variable domain, filled in from reference TRBV7-6 and TRBJ2-5, reads GAGVSQSPRYKVTKRGQDVALRCDPISGHVSLYWYRQALGQGPEFLTYFNYEAQQDKSGLPNDRFSAERPEGSISTLTIQRTEQRDSAMYRCASSTRTSGDQETQYFGPGTRLLVL.

CDR3 nucleotides: TGCAGCGTTGAGACACTAGCGGCCCCCAGAGATACGCAGTATTTT. This translates into CSVETLAAPRDTQYF. The genes are TRBV29-1 and TRBJ2-3; 8 bases match TRBD2. From germline, CDR1 is SQVTM and CDR2 ANQGSEA. J lost 5 bases, V lost 3 bases, and 10 bases had no gene match. The CDR3 sequence is 15 residues long.

This clonotype was counted at least ten times. This CDR3 is CSARDQNYEQYF. The CDR3 bases are TGCAGTGCTAGAGACCAGAACTACGAGCAGTACTTC. The chain links TRBV20-1 to TRBJ2-7; D remains ambiguous. The germline V and J ends were trimmed by 0 bases and 3 bases, with 6 bases remaining between them. The CDR3 runs to 12 residues. Germline CDR1 is DFQATT and CDR2 is SNEGSKA (reference sequence).

This clonotype was found many times. V usage is TRBV20-1 and J usage is TRBJ2-7, with D perhaps matching TRBD2 (5 bases). V lost 6 bases, J lost 5 bases, and 14 bases lay in between. This CDR3 has 12 amino acids. Germline V gene data show CDR1 as DFQATT and CDR2 as SNEGSKA (reference sequence). CDR3 sequence: CSAHLRVDEQYF. The CDR3 DNA follows: TGCAGTGCCCATTTGAGGGTCGACGAGCAGTACTTC.

This clonotype was seen more than once but under ten times. The V call is TRBV12-3 or TRBV12-4, the J call TRBJ1-4; no firm D call. The CDR3 runs to 14 residues. V gave up 3 bases and J gave up 7 bases, with 12 bases separating them. CDR3 loop: CASSFSLVIEKLFF. The CDR3 nucleotides are TGTGCCAGCAGTTTTTCTCTCGTAATTGAAAAACTGTTTTTT.

This clonotype was counted a few times. The germline gene is not matched at one end of the junction; a read error may be the cause. V and J are TRBV7-2 and TRBJ2-1, with D unclear. This CDR3 contains 13 residues. In germline, CDR1 is SGHTA, CDR2 FQGNSA. The CDR3 nucleotides read TGTGCCAGCAGCCCGATCACCGACAAGGCCCAAGACTTC. Amino acid sequence: CASSPITDKAQDF.

In its sample, this clonotype was seen a few times. The gene calls are TRBV4-3 and TRBJ2-7; D possibly corresponds to TRBD2 (6 bases). Germline V gives CDR1 LGHNA, CDR2 YSLEER. CDR3 length: 15 amino acids. Trimming shortened V by 4 bases and J by 5 bases, and 18 bases separated the two germline ends. The CDR3 spells CASSLHRDWIHEQYF. CDR3 nucleotide sequence: TGCGCCAGCAGCCTCCACCGGGACTGGATCCACGAGCAGTACTTC.

This chain uses TRBV3-1 with TRBJ2-7; 15 bases fit TRBD2. With V trimmed by 5 bases and J by 3 bases, 5 bases remained unmatched. CDR1 is LGHDT, CDR2 YNNKEL, per germline (reference sequence). CDR3 length equals 16 residues. The chain's CDR3 is CASSSGTSGRYYEQYF. CDR3 in DNA: TGTGCCAGCAGCTCCGGGACTAGCGGGAGGTACTACGAGCAGTACTTC.

J is TRBJ1-1 and V is TRBV28; D call uncertain. Germline V gene sequence: CDR1 MDHEN, CDR2 SYDVKM. This CDR3 spans 14 amino acids. Trimming took 2 bases from V and 11 from J, leaving 18 bases between them. The CDR3 DNA reads TGTGCCAGCAGTTTAGGGTTCGGAGGGAAGTTTGCTTTCTTT. Its translation is CASSLGFGGKFAFF.

This clonotype has a handful of counts. V is TRBV9 and J is TRBJ2-5; D may be TRBD2 (6 bases). Trimming took off 7 bases at V and 2 bases at J, with 12 bases between the two ends. The CDR3 loop spans 13 amino acids. Germline V gene data show CDR1 as SGDLS and CDR2 as YYNGEE. As DNA, the CDR3 is TGTGCCAGCGGAGGGACTCTACAAGAGACCCAGTACTTC. The encoded protein is CASGGTLQETQYF.

J is TRBJ1-5 and V is TRBV12-3 or TRBV12-4; tentatively, D is TRBD1 (5 bases). V was clipped by 3 bases and J by 10 bases, with 16 bases between them. The CDR3 is 14 residues long. CDR3 bases: TGTGCCAGCAGTTTCGTCTCGGGGGAAGGACCCCAGCATTTT. Translated, it gives CASSFVSGEGPQHF.

Only a few counts were recorded for this clonotype. The chain's CDR3 is CASSQRDTGELFF. In DNA, the CDR3 is TGTGCCAGCAGCCAACGCGACACCGGGGAGCTGTTTTTT. The chain has TRBV3-1 and TRBJ2-2; D is undetermined. There are 13 residues in the CDR3. Germline V gene sequence: CDR1 LGHDT, CDR2 YNNKEL (reference sequence). V was clipped by 2 bases and J by 3 bases, with 4 bases between them. Filled out from reference TRBV3-1 and TRBJ2-2, the complete variable domain reads DTAVSQTPKYLVTQMGNDKSIKCEQNLGHDTMYWYKQDSKKFLKIMFSYNNKELIINETVPNRFSPKSPDKAHLNLHINSLELGDSAVYFCASSQRDTGELFFGEGSRLTVL.

This rearrangement joins TRBV6-5 to TRBJ2-2, with TRBD2 identical over 14 bases. V trimming: 2 bases; J trimming: 5 bases; junction bases outside the gene matches: 4. The CDR3 is 17 residues long. Germline values: CDR1 MNHEY, CDR2 SVGAGI. The CDR3 protein is CASSYAGLAGVTGELFF. The CDR3 DNA reads as TGTGCCAGCAGTTACGCGGGACTAGCGGGAGTAACCGGGGAGCTGTTTTTT.

This clonotype was found many times. The rearrangement joins TRBV6-5 to TRBJ2-2, with 10 bases identical to TRBD2. CDR1 is MNHEY, CDR2 SVGAGI, per germline. This CDR3 contains 16 residues. V was clipped by 1 base and J by 13 bases; unmatched bases: 12. The CDR3 coding sequence is TGTGCCAGCAGTTACTTAAGCGGGAGGGCCCTGGATGGGCTGTTTTTT. Residues: CASSYLSGRALDGLFF.

This sequence joins TRBV12-3 or TRBV12-4 and TRBJ2-5; D gene ambiguous. This CDR3 contains 12 residues. V gave up 7 bases and J gave up 5 bases, with 11 bases separating them. The CDR3 DNA sequence: TGTGCCAGCAACTCCGCGGCGGAGACCCAGTACTTC. Amino acids: CASNSAAETQYF.

The chain recombines TRBV7-8 with TRBJ2-3; 8 bases are shared with TRBD2. J gave up 2 bases and V 3 bases, and 7 bases lay outside the gene matches. CDR3 size: 16 residues. CDR1 and CDR2 (germline): SGHVS, FQNEAQ. The CDR3 is CASSLSRGGSTDTQYF. Written as DNA, the CDR3 is TGTGCCAGCAGCTTGAGTCGGGGGGGATCCACAGATACGCAGTATTTT. Combining the CDR3 with reference TRBV7-8 and TRBJ2-3 gives the whole variable domain GAGVSQSPRYKVAKRGQDVALRCDPISGHVSLFWYQQALGQGPEFLTYFQNEAQLDKSGLPSDRFFAERPEGSVSTLKIQRTQQEDSAVYLCASSLSRGGSTDTQYFGPGTRLTVL.

The V gene is TRBV6-5, the J gene TRBJ1-1; a possible D gene is TRBD1 (6 bases). The CDR3 contains 15 residues. The germline CDR1 and CDR2 sequences are MNHEY and SVGAGI. Trimming took off 7 bases at V and 6 bases at J, with 21 bases between the two ends. The CDR3 protein is CASTEGGTGTSEAFF. DNA for the CDR3: TGTGCCAGCACCGAGGGGGGGACGGGAACTTCTGAAGCTTTCTTT.

The J gene is TRBJ1-1, the V gene TRBV30; possible D gene TRBD1, 5 bases. This CDR3 region has 14 residues. Trimming took 2 bases from V and 10 from J, leaving 20 bases between them. The germline CDR1 and CDR2 sequences are GTSNPN and SVGIG (reference sequence). This CDR3 reads CAWSPHPAEGRAFF. The DNA of the CDR3 is TGTGCCTGGAGTCCGCATCCTGCAGAGGGGAGAGCTTTCTTT.

The genes are TRBV7-6 and TRBJ2-2; D is ambiguous. This CDR3 region has 12 residues. Per the germline V gene, CDR1 is SGHVS and CDR2 is FNYEAQ. Trimming pared 5 bases from V and 6 bases from J, leaving 7 bases between. CDR3 amino acids: CASSIQSGELFF. CDR3 nucleotides: TGTGCCAGCAGCATACAATCCGGGGAGCTGTTTTTT.

The gene calls are TRBV2 and TRBJ2-1, with 7 bases fitting TRBD2. Germline trimming cut 0 bases from V and 2 bases from J; bases unmatched to any gene: 7. Germline V gene sequence: CDR1 SNHLY, CDR2 FYNNEI. The CDR3 spans 17 residues. CDR3 residues: CASSEARLAPTYNEQFF. The CDR3 nucleotides are TGTGCCAGCAGTGAAGCCCGACTAGCCCCAACCTACAATGAGCAGTTCTTC.